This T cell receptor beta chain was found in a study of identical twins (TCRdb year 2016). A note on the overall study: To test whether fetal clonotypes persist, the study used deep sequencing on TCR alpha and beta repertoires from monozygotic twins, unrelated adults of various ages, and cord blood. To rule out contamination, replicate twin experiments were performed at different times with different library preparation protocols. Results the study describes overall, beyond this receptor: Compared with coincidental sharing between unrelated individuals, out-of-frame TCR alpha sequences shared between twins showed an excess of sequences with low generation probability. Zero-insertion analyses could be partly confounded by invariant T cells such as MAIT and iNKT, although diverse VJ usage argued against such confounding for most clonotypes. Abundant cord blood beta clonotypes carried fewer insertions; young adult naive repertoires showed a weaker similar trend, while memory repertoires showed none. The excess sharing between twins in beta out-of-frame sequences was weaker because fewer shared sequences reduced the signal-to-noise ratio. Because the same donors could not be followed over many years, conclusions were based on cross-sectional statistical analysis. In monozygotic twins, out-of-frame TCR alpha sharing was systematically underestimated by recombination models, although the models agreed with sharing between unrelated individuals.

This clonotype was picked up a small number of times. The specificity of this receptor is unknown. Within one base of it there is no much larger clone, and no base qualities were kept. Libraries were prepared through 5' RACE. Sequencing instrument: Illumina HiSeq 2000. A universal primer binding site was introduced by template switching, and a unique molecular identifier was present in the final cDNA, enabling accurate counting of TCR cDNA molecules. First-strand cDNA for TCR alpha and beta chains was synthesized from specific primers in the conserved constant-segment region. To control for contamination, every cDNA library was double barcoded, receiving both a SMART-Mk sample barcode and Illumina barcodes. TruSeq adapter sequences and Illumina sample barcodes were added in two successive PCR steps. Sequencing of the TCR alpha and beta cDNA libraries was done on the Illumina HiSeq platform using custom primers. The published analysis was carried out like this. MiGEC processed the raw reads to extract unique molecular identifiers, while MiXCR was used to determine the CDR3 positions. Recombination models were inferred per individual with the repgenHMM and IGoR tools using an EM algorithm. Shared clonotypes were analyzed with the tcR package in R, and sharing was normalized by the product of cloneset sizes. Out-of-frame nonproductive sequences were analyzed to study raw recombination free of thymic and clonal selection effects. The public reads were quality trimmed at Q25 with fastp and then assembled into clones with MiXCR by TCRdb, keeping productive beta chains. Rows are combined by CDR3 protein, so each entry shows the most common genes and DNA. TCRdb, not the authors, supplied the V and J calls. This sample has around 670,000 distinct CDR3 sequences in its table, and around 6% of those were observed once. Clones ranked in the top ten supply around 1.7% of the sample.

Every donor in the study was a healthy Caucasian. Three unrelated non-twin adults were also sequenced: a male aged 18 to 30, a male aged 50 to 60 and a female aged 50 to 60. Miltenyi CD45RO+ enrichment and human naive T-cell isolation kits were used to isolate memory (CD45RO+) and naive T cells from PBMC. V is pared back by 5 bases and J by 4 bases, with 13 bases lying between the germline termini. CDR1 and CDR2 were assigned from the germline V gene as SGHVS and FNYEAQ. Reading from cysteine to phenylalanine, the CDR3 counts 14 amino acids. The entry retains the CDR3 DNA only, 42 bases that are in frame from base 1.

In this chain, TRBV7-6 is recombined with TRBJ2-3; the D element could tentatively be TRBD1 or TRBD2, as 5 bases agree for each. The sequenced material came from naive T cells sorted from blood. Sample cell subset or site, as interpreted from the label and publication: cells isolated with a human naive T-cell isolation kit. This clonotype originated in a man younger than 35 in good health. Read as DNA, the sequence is TGTGCCAGCAGCCGCCGGGACGGCGCAGATACGCAGTATTTT. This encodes CASSRRDGADTQYF.